This T cell receptor (beta chain) was identified in a study of shared clonotypes between healthy human individuals. Study observations and caveats: Lower generation probabilities were found for non-shared clonotypes than for those shared by all four donors.

The CDR3 runs to 13 residues. The germline gives CDR1 SGHVS, CDR2 FQNEAQ. With V trimmed by 4 bases and J by 4 bases, 3 bases remained unmatched. Concerning this clone: Antigen: not known. Other DNA variants within this sample encode the same CDR3.

Into CD45RA+ naive and CD45RA-negative memory subsets, the CD4+ cells were split. The run depth of the assay was deep. Each cell subset's genomic DNA was divided evenly among several immunoSEQ plates. Profiled with immunoSEQ multiplex PCR; TCRdb holds only in-frame clones, not every one. The data hold a few million clones, with approximately 95% observed a single time. The sequenced sample consisted of naive CD4+ T cells from PBMCs. Sample subset: CD45RA+ positively selected. The chain has TRBV7-8 and TRBJ1-1; 7 bases are shared with TRBD1. This receptor was identified in a man aged 18 to 29 in good health. Some clones in this sample may be carry-over from other donors' samples. CDR3 sequence: CASSSQGGTEAFF. The DNA for the CDR3 is TGTGCCAGCAGCTCCCAGGGGGGCACTGAAGCTTTCTTT.